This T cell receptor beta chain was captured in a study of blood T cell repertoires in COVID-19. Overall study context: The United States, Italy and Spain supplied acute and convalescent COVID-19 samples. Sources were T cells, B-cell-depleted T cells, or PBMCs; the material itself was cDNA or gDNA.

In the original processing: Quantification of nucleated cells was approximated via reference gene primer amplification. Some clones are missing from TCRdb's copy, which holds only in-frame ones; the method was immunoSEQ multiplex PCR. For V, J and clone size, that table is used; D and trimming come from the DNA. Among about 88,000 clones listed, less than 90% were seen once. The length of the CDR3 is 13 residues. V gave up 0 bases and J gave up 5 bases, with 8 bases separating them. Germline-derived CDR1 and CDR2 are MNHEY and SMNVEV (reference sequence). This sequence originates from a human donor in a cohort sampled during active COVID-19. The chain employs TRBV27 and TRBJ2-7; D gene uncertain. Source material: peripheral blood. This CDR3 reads CASSLSAVHEQYF. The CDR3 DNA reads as TGTGCCAGCAGTTTATCCGCAGTCCACGAGCAGTACTTC.